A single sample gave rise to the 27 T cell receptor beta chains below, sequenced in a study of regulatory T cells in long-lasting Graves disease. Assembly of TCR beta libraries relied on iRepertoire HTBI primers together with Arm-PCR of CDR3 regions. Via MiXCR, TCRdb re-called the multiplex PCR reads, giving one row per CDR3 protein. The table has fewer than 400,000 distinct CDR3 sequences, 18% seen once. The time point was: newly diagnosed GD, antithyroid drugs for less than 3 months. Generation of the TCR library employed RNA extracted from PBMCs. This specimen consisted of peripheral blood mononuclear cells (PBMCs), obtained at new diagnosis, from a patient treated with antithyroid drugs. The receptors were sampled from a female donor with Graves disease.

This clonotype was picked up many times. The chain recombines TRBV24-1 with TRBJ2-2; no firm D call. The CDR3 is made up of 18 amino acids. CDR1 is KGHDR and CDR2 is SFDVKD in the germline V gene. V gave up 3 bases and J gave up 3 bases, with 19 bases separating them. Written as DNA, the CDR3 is TGTGCCACCAGTGATGCCATCGGGCCCCCAGGCGACACCGGGGAGCTGTTTTTT. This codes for CATSDAIGPPGDTGELFF.

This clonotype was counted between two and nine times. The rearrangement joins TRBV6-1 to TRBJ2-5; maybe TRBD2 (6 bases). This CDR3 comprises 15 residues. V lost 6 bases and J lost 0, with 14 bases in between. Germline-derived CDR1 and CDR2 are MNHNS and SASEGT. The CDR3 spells CASSRELGHQETQYF. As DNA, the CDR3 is TGTGCCAGCAGCCGGGAGTTGGGCCACCAAGAGACCCAGTACTTC.

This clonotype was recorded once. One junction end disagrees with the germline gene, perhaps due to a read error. The chain's CDR3 is CASSFRGLQIF. The CDR3 region has the DNA TGTGCCAGCAGCTTTAGGGGGCTTCAGATCTTC. V usage is TRBV11-2 and J usage is TRBJ2-1; 7 bases fit TRBD1. CDR1 SGHAT and CDR2 FQNNGV come from the germline V gene. CDR3 size: 11 residues.

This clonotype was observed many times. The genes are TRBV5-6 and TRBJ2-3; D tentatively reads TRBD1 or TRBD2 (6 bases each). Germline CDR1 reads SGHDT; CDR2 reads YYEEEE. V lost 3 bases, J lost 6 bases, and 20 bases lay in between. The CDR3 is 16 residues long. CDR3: CASSSLRRDNRDTQYF. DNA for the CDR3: TGTGCCAGCAGCTCCTTGCGGAGGGACAACAGGGATACGCAGTATTTT.

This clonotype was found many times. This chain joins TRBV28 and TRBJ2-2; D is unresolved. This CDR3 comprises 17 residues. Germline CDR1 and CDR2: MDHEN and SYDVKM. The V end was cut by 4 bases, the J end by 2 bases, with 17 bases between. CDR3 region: CASSYTRWSPNTGELFF. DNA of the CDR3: TGTGCCAGCAGTTATACCCGGTGGTCTCCAAACACCGGGGAGCTGTTTTTT.

The CDR3 DNA follows: TGCAGTGCCCACCCCCCGGGACTAGCGGGAAGCGAAGAGACCCAGTACTTC. Protein sequence: CSAHPPGLAGSEETQYF. The chain couples TRBV20-1 to TRBJ2-5; 13 bases line up with TRBD2. The CDR3 contains 17 residues. Germline assignment: CDR1 DFQATT and CDR2 SNEGSKA (reference sequence). V shed 6 bases and J 3 bases; nucleotides not matched to a gene: 13.

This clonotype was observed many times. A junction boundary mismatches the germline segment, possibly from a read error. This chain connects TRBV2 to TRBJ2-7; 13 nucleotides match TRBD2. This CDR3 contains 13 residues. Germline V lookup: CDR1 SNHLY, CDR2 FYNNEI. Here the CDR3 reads CASSSGTSGVPHF. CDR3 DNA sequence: TGTGCCAGCAGTTCCGGGACTAGCGGGGTCCCACACTTC.

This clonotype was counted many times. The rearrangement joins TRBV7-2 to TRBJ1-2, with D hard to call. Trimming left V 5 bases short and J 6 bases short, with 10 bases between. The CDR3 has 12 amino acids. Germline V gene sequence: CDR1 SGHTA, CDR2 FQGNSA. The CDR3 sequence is CASSPRADGYTF. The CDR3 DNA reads TGTGCCAGCAGCCCAAGGGCGGATGGCTACACCTTC.

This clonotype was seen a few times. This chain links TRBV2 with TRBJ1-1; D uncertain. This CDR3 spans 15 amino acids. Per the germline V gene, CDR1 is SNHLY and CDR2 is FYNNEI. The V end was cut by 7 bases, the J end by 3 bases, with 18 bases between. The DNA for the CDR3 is TGTGCCAGCAAGGGCAGCCTCGTAAGGGACACTGAAGCTTTCTTT. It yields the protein CASKGSLVRDTEAFF.

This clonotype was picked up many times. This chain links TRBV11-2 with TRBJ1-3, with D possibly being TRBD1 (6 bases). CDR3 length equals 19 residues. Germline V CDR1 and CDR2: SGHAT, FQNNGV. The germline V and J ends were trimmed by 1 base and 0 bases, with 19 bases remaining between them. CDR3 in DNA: TGTGCCAGCAGCTTAGTGTTGGGGGATACAGGGAGCTCTGGAAACACCATATATTTT. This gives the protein CASSLVLGDTGSSGNTIYF.

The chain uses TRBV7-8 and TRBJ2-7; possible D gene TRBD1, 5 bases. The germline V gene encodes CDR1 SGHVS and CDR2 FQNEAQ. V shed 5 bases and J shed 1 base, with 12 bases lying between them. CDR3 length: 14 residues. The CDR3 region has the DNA TGTGCCAGCAGCCAAGCCAGGGCGTCCTACGAGCAGTACTTC. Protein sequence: CASSQARASYEQYF.

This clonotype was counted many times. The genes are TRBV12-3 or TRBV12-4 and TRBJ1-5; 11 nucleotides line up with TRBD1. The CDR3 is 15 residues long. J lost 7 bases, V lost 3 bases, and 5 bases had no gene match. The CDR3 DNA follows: TGTGCCAGCAGTTTTGGGACAGGGGGAGGACAGCCCCAGCATTTT. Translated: CASSFGTGGGQPQHF.

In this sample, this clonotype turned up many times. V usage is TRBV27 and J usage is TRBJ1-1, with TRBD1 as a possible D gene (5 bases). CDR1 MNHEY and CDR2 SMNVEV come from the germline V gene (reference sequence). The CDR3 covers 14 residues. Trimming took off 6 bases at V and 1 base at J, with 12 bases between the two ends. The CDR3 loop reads CASRHQGTNTEAFF. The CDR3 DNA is TGTGCCAGCAGGCACCAGGGAACGAACACTGAAGCTTTCTTT.

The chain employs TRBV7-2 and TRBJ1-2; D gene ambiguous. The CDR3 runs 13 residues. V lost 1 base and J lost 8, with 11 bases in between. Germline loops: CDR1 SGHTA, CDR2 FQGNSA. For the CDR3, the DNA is TGTGCCAGCAGCTTAGTAAAGGTTCAGGGCTACACCTTC. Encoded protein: CASSLVKVQGYTF.

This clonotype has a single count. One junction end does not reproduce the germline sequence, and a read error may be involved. CDR3 protein: CTSSQVLTSVHEQFF. DNA of the CDR3: TGTACCAGCAGCCAAGTTCTGACTAGCGTCCATGAGCAGTTCTTC. The chain employs TRBV3-1 and TRBJ2-1; TRBD2 agrees at 8 bases. This CDR3 region has 15 residues. CDR1 LGHDT and CDR2 YNNKEL come from the germline V gene (reference sequence).

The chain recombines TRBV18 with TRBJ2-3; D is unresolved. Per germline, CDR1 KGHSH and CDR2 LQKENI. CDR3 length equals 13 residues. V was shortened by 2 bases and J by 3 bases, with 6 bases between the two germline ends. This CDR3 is CASSPGITDTQYF. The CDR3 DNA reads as TGTGCCAGCTCACCAGGGATTACAGATACGCAGTATTTT.

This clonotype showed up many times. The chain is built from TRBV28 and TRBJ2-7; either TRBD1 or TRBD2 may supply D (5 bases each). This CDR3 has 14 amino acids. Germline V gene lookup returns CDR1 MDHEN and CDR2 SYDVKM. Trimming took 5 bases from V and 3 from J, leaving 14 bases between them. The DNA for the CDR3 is TGTGCCAGCAGTACCGGGACCCTAGACTACGAGCAGTACTTC. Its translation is CASSTGTLDYEQYF.

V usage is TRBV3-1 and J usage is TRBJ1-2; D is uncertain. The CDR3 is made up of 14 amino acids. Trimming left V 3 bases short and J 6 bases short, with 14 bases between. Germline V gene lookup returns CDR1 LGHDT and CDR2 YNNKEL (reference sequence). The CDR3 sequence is CASSQQEKRNGYTF. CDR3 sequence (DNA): TGTGCCAGCAGCCAGCAAGAGAAAAGGAATGGCTACACCTTC.

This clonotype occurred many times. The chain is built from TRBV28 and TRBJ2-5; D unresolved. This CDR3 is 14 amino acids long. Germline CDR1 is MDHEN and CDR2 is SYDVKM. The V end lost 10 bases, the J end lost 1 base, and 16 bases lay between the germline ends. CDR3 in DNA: TGTGCCACCTACCCCCTGGCGGTCCAAGAGACCCAGTACTTC. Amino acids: CATYPLAVQETQYF.

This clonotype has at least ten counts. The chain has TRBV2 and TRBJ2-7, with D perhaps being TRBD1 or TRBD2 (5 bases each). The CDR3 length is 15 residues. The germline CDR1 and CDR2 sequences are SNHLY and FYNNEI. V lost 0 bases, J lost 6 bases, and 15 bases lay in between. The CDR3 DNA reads TGTGCCAGCAGTGAAGCGCTTCTGGGGGTTAGCGAGCAGTACTTC. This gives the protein CASSEALLGVSEQYF.

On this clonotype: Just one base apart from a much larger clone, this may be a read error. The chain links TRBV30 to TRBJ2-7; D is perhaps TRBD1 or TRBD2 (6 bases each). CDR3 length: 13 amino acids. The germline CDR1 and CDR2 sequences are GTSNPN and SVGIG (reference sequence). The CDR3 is CSWSEGGKAEQYF. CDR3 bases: TGTTCCTGGAGTGAGGGGGGAAAGGCCGAGCAGTACTTC. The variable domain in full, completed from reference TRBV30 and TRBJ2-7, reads SQTIHQWPATLVQPVGSPLSLECTVEGTSNPNLYWYRQAAGRGLQLLFYSVGIGQISSEVPQNLSASRPQDRQFILSSKKLLLSDSGFYLCSWSEGGKAEQYFGPGTRLTVT.

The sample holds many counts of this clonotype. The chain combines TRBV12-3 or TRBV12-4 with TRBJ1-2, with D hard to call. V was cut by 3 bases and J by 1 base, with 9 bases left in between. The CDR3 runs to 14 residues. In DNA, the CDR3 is TGTGCCAGCAGTTTGTTACGGGTTAACTATGGCTACACCTTC. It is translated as CASSLLRVNYGYTF.

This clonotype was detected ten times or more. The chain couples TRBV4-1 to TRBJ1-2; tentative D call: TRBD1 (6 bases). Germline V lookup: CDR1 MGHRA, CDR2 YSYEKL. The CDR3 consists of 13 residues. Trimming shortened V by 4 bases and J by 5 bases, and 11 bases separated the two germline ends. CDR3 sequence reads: CASSLDRTYGYTF. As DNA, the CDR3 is TGCGCCAGCAGCCTCGACAGGACTTATGGCTACACCTTC.

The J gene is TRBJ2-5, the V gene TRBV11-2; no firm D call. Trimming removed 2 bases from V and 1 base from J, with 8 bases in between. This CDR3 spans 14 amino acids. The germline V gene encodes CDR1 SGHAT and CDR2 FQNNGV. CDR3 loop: CASSLMAIQETQYF. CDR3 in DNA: TGTGCCAGCAGCTTAATGGCGATCCAAGAGACCCAGTACTTC.

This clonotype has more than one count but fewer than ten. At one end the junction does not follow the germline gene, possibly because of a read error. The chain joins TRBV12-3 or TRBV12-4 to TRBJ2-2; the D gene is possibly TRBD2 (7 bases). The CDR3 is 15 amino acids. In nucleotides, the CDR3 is TGTACCAGCAAGAAGAGGGGGGGTGGCATCGGGGAGCTGTTTTTT. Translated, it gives CTSKKRGGGIGELFF.

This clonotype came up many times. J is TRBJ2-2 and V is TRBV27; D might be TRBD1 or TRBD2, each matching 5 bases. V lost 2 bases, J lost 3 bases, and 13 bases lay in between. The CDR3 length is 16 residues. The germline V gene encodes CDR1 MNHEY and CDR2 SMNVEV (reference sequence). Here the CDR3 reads CASSLPRLGDTGELFF. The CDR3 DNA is TGTGCCAGCAGTTTACCTAGGTTGGGGGACACCGGGGAGCTGTTTTTT.

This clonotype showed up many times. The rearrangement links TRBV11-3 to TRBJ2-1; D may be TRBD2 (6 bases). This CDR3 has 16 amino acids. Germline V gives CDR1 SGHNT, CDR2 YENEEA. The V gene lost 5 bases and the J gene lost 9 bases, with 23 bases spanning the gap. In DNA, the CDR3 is TGTGCCAGCAGCCCCGGAGGGACGGCCATTTCAAGTGAGCAGTTCTTC. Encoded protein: CASSPGGTAISSEQFF. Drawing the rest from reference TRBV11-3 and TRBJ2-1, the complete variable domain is EAGVVQSPRYKIIEKKQPVAFWCNPISGHNTLYWYLQNLGQGPELLIRYENEEAVDDSQLPKDRFSAERLKGVDSTLKIQPAELGDSAVYLCASSPGGTAISSEQFFGPGTRLTVL.